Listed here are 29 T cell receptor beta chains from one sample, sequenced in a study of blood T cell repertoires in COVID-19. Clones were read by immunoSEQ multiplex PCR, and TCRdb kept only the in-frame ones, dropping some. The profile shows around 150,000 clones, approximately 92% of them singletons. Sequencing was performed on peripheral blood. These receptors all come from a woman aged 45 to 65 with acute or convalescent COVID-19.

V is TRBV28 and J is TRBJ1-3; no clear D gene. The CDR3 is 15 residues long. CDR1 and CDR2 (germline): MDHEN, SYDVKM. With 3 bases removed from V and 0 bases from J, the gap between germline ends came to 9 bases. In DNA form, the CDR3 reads TGTGCCAGCAGTTTCGGGGTTAGCTCTGGAAACACCATATATTTT. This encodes CASSFGVSSGNTIYF.

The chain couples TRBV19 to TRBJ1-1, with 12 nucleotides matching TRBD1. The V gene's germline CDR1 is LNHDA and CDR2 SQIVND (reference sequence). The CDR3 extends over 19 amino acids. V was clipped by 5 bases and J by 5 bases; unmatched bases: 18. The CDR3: CASSYSGPGQGAEGTEAFF. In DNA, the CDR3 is TGTGCCAGTAGTTACTCAGGGCCGGGACAGGGGGCCGAAGGGACTGAAGCTTTCTTT.

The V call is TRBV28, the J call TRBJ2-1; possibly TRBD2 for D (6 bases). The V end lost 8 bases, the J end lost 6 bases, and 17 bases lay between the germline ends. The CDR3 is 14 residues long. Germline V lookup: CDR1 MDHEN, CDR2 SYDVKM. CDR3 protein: CASEDGSYLNEQFF. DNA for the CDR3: TGTGCCAGCGAAGACGGGAGTTACCTCAATGAGCAGTTCTTC.

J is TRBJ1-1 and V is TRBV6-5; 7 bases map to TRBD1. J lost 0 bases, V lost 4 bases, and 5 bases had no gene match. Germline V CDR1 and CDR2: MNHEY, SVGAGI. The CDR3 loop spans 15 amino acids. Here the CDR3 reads CASSCIGTVNTEAFF. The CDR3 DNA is TGTGCCAGCAGTTGCATAGGGACAGTGAACACTGAAGCTTTCTTT.

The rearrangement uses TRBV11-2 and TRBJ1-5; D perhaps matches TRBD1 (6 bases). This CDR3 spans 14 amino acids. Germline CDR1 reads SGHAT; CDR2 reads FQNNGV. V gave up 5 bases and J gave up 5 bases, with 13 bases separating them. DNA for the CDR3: TGTGCCAGCAGCGCCGAGGACAGATATCAGCCCCAGCATTTT. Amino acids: CASSAEDRYQPQHF.

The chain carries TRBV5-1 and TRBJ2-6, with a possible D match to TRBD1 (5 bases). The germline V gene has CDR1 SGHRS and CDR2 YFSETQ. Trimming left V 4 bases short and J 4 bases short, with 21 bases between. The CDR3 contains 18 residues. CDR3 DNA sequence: TGCGCCAGCAGCCCTAGACAGAGACCCCCCTCGGGGGCCAACGTCCTGACTTTC. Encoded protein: CASSPRQRPPSGANVLTF.

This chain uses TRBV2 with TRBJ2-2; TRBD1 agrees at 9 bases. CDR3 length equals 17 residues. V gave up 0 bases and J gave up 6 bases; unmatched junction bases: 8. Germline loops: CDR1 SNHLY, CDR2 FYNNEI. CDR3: CASSEAGGTGLSGELFF. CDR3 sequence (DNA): TGTGCCAGCAGTGAAGCTGGCGGGACAGGGCTGTCCGGGGAGCTGTTTTTT.

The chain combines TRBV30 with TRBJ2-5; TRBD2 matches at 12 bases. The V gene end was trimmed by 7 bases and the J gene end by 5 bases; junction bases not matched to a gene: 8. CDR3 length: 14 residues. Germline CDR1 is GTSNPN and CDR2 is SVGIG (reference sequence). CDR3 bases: TGTGCCTCGACGACTAGCGGGGGATCGGAGACCCAGTACTTC. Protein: CASTTSGGSETQYF.

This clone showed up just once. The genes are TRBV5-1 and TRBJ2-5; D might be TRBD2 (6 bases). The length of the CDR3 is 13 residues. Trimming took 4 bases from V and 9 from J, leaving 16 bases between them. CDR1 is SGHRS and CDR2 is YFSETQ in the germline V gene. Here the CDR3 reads CASSLDSGRSQYF. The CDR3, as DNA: TGCGCCAGCAGCCTGGACTCGGGGAGGTCCCAGTACTTC. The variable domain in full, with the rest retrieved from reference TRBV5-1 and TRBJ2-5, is KAGVTQTPRYLIKTRGQQVTLSCSPISGHRSVSWYQQTPGQGLQFLFEYFSETQRNKGNFPGRFSGRQFSNSRSEMNVSTLELGDSALYLCASSLDSGRSQYFGPGTRLLVL.

CDR3 sequence (DNA): TGTGCCAGCTGGGGCGGGGTTCAGGACACTGAAGCTTTCTTT. It yields the protein CASWGGVQDTEAFF. The chain carries TRBV28 and TRBJ1-1; tentative D call: TRBD1 (5 bases). V was pared by 8 bases and J by 3 bases, with 16 bases between. Germline CDR1 MDHEN, CDR2 SYDVKM. The CDR3 sequence is 14 residues long.

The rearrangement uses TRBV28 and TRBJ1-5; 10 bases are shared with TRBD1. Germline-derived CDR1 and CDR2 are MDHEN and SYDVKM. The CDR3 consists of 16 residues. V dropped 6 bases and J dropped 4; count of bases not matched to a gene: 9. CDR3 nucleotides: TGTGCCAGCAGCCCAATCGGACAGGGGGTAAATCAGCCCCAGCATTTT. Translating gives CASSPIGQGVNQPQHF.

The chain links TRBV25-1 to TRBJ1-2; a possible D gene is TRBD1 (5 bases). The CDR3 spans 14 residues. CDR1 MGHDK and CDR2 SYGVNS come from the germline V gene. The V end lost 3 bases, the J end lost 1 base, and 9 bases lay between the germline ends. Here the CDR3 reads CASSEGQGNYGYTF. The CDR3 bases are TGTGCCAGCAGTGAGGGGCAGGGTAACTATGGCTACACCTTC.

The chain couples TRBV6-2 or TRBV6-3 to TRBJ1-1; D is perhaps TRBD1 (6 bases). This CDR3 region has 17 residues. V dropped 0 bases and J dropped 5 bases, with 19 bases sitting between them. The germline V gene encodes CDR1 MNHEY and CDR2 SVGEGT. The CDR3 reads CASSYSTAGDMRTEAFF. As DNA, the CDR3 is TGTGCCAGCAGTTACTCTACGGCAGGGGATATGCGGACTGAAGCTTTCTTT.

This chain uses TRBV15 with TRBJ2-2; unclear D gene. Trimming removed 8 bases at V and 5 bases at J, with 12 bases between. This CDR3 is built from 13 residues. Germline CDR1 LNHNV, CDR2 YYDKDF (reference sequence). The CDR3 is CATGAARTGELFF. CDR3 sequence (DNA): TGTGCCACCGGCGCAGCGCGAACCGGGGAGCTGTTTTTT.

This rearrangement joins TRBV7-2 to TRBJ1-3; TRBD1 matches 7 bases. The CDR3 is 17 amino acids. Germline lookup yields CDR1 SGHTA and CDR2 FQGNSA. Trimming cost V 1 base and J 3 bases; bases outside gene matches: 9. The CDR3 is CASSLVPPGQVGNTIYF. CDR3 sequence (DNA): TGTGCCAGCAGCTTAGTTCCCCCAGGACAGGTTGGAAACACCATATATTTT.

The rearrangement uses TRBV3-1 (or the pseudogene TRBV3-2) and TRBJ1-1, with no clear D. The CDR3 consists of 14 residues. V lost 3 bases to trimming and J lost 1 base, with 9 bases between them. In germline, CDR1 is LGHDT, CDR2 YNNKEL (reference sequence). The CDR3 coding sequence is TGTGCCAGCAGCCAGCCTACTAGGAACACTGAAGCTTTCTTT. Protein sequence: CASSQPTRNTEAFF.

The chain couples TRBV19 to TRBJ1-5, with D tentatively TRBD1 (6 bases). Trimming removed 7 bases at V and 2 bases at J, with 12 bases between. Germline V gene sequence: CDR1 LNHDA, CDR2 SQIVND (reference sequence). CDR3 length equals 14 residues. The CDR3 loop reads CASKGRGGNQPQHF. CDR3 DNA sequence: TGTGCCAGTAAAGGGAGGGGGGGCAATCAGCCCCAGCATTTT.

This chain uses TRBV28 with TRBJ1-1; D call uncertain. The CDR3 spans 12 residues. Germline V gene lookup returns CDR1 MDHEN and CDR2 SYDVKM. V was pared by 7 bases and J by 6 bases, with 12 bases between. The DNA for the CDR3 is TGTGCCAGCAAGGTGGAGGAAGCTGAAGCTTTCTTT. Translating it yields CASKVEEAEAFF.

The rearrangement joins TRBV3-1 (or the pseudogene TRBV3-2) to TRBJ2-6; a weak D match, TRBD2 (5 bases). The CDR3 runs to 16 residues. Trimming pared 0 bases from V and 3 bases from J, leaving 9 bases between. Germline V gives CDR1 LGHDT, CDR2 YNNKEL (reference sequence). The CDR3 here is CASSQESRDGANVLTF. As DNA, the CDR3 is TGTGCCAGCAGCCAAGAGTCCCGGGATGGGGCCAACGTCCTGACTTTC.

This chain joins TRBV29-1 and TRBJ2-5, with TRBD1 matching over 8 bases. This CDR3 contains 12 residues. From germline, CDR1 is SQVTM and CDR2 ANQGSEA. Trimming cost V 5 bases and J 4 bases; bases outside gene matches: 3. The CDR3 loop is CSVLQGGETQYF. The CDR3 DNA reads TGCAGCGTTCTACAGGGGGGAGAGACCCAGTACTTC.

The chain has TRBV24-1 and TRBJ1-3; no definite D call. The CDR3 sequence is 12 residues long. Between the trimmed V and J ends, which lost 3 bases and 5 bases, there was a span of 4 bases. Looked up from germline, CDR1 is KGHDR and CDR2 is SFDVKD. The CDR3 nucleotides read TGTGCCACCAGTGATAACAGAAACACCATATATTTT. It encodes CATSDNRNTIYF.

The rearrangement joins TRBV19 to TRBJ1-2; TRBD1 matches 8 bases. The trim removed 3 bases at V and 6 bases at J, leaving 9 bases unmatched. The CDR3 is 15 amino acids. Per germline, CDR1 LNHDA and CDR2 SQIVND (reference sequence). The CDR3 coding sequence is TGTGCCAGTAGTATTTTGCAGGGGGCTCGAAATGGCTACACCTTC. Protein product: CASSILQGARNGYTF.

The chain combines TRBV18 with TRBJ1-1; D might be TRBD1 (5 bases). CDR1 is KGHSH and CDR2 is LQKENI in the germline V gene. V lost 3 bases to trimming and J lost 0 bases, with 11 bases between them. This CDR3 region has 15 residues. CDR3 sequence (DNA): TGTGCCAGCTCACCCAACGGGGGGATGAACACTGAAGCTTTCTTT. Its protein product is CASSPNGGMNTEAFF.

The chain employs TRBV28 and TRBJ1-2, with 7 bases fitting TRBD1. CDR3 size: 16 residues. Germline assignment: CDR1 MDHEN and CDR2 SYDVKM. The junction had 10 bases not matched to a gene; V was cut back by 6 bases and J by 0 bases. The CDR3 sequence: CASRARDRSSNYGYTF. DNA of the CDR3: TGTGCCAGCAGGGCGAGGGACAGATCCTCTAACTATGGCTACACCTTC.

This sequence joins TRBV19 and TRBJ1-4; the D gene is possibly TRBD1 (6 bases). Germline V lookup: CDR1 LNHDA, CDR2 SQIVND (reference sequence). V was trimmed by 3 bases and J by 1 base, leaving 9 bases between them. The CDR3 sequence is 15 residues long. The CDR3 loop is CASSIGGGTNEKLFF. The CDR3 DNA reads TGTGCCAGTAGTATTGGGGGCGGAACTAATGAAAAACTGTTTTTT.

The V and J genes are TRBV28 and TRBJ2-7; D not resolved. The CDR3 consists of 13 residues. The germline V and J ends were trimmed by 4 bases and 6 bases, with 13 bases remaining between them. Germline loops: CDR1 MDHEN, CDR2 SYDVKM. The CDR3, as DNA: TGTGCCAGCAGTTACACCCCGGGTGGCGAGCAGTACTTC. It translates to CASSYTPGGEQYF.

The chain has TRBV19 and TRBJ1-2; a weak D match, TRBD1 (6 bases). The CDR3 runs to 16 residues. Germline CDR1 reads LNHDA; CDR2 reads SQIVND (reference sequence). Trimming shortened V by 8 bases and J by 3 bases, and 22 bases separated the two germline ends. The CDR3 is CASLGDTLGGDYGYTF. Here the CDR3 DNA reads TGTGCCAGTCTTGGGGACACCCTCGGAGGCGACTATGGCTACACCTTC.

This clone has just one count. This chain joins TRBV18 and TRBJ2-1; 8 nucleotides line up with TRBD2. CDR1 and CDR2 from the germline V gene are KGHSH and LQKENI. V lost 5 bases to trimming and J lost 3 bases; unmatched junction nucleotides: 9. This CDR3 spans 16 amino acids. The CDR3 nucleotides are TGTGCCAGCTCATTCACCCCAGCGGGGGACTACAATGAGCAGTTCTTC. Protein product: CASSFTPAGDYNEQFF.

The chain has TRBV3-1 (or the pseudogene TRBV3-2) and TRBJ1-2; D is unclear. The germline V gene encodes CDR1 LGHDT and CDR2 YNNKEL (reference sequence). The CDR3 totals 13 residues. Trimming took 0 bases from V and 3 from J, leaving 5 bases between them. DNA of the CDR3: TGTGCCAGCAGCCAAGATCGGGACTATGGCTACACCTTC. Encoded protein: CASSQDRDYGYTF.